Given below is one TCR beta chain in context. The same CDR3 is also encoded by other DNA sequences in this sample. TCRdb's copy holds only in-frame clones and misses some; the assay was immunoSEQ multiplex PCR. The sample has 300,000 to 350,000 clones, roughly 86% seen once. This CDR3 comprises 15 residues. Per germline, CDR1 MDHEN and CDR2 SYDVKM. With V trimmed by 3 bases and J by 4 bases, 7 bases remained unmatched. The data were obtained in a study of blood T cell repertoires in COVID-19. The chain combines TRBV28 with TRBJ2-7; 9 bases agree with TRBD1. This receptor was taken from a woman in her late teens or twenties who had recovered from COVID-19. The specimen sequenced was PBMCs or T cells enriched from blood (not recorded which). CDR3 protein: CASSLLGTGPYEQYF. CDR3 coding DNA: TGTGCCAGCAGTTTGCTCGGGACAGGGCCGTACGAGCAGTACTTC.